This is a list of T cell receptor beta chains from one sample in a study of blood T cell repertoires in COVID-19. Clones were read by immunoSEQ multiplex PCR, and TCRdb kept only the in-frame ones, dropping some. The sample consists of 390,000 or so clones, 80% to 90% of them appearing once. Sequencing was performed on peripheral blood. The origin of the receptors is a woman aged 30 to 39 with COVID-19, enrolled during active disease. Both conserved end residues are part of each CDR3.

TRBV9,CASSVVSGSPGNEQFF
TRBV2,CASKSQLNTEAFF
TRBV2,CASRALLAETSYEQYF
TRBV29-1,CSVQGWVTEAFF
TRBV28,CASSSIPGQGNQPQHF
TRBV30,CAWSLGRGFNSPLHF
TRBV28,CASGKREGPREQYF
TRBV5-6,CASSFTRHDEQFF
TRBV19,CASSRTGTSGRNEQFF
TRBV21-1,CASSKAKGQVAYEQYF
TRBV24-1,CATSDPSGRGNTGELFF
TRBV5-1,CASSDGLAGDTGELFF
TRBV1,CTSFGGREQETQYF
TRBV7-9,CASSPSGAPYEQYF
TRBV11-1,CASSLHRVRLNTEAFF
TRBV19,CASSKRPGQGAIEQYF
TRBV27,CASSWGLGAGWGEQYF
TRBV5-4,CASSPDRVETQYF
TRBV7-9,CASSPTGGVTEAFF
TRBV28,CASSQSGRAGELFF
TRBV9,CASSVAQGREQYF
TRBV7-6,CASSQLAGGPGGEQFF
TRBV29-1,CSVLQGARLYGYTF
TRBV15,CATSRDPPLASLF
TRBV10-3,CAISAASGRSKNTGELFF
TRBV27,CASNPLAGGPYNEQFF
TRBV27,CASSFRDRVGYTF
TRBV7-2,CASSLRSQGYSGELFF
TRBV5-4,CASSPSGNEQFF
TRBV2,CASRNTGFGELFF
TRBV7-3,CASSFNGGEQFF
TRBV6-5,CASSGQNSNQPQHF
TRBV7-2,CASSSSVQTTGELFF
TRBV11-2,CASSPSLGETQYF
TRBV2,CASRASTTSGRNTGELFF
TRBV5-4,CASSLKGLATYEQYF
TRBV11-2,CASSLSVDSPLHF
TRBV9,CASSVTGLAGDEQYF
TRBV2,CASRSGRGDNEQFF
TRBV29-1,CSVVGAAYEQYF
TRBV24-1,CATSDSPSGQLNGYTF
TRBV7-8,CASSRGLAGGENEQFF
TRBV28,CASSPRGLPTNEKLFF
TRBV5-6,CASSPGQGYTGELFF
TRBV7-8,CASSLAGQGGQPQHF
TRBV14,CASSQDPVGGPYTGELFF
TRBV28,CASSLGLGLKETQYF
TRBV28,CASSSGQGRDEQFF